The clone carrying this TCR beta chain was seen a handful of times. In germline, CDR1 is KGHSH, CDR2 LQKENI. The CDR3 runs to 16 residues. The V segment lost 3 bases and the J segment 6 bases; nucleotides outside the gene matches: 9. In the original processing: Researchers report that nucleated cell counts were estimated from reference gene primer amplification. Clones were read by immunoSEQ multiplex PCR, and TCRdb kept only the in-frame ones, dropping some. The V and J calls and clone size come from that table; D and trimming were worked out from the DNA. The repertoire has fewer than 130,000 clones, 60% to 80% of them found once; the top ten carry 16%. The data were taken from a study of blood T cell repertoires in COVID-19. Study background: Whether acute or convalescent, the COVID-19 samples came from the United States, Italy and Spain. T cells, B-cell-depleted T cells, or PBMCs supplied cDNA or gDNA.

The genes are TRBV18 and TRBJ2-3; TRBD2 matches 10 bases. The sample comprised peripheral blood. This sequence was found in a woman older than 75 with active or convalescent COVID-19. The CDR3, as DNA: TGTGCCAGCTCACCTCGGACTAGCGGCCCGGGGGATACGCAGTATTTT. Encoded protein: CASSPRTSGPGDTQYF.